This TCR beta chain was recovered during a study of shared clonotypes between healthy human individuals. Terminally differentiated effector memory CD45RA+ cells were excluded by CCR7 positive selection of CD45RO-negative cells. CDR1 and CDR2 (germline): MDHEN, SYDVKM. CDR3 length: 12 residues. Trimming removed 3 bases at V and 0 bases at J, with 3 bases between. Method: immunoSEQ multiplex PCR; TCRdb's copy keeps in-frame clones and lacks some. The data hold approximately 720,000 clones, with approximately 90% observed a single time. The chain combines TRBV28 with TRBJ2-7; no clear D gene. Sequenced: naive CD8+ T cells sorted from blood. This TCR came from a man aged 30 to 39 in good health. In DNA, the CDR3 is TGTGCCAGCAGTTTTCCCTCCTACGAGCAGTACTTC. This gives the protein CASSFPSYEQYF. Using reference TRBV28 and TRBJ2-7 for the parts outside the CDR3, the full variable domain is DVKVTQSSRYLVKRTGEKVFLECVQDMDHENMFWYRQDPGLGLRLIYFSYDVKMKEKGDIPEGYSVSREKKERFSLILESASTNQTSMYLCASSFPSYEQYFGPGTRLTVT.